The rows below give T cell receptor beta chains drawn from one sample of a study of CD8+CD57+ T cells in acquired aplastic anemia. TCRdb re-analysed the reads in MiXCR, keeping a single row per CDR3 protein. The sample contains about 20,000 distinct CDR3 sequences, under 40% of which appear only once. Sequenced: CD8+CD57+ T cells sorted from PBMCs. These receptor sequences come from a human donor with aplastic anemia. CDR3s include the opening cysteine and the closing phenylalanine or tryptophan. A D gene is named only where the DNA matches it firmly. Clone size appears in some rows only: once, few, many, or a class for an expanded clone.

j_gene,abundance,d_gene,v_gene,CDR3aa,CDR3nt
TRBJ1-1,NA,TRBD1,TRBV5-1,CASRDRGWTEAFF,TGCGCCAGCAGGGACAGGGGATGGACTGAAGCTTTCTTT
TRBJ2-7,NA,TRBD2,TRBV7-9,CASSSAHNEGREWYEQYF,TGTGCCAGCAGCTCCGCCCACAACGAGGGGAGGGAGTGGTACGAGCAGTACTTC
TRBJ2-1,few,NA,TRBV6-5,CASSPERGNEQFF,TGTGCCAGCAGCCCAGAAAGGGGCAATGAGCAGTTCTTC
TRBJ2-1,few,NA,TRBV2,CASRGYNEQFF,TGTGCCAGCAGAGGCTACAATGAGCAGTTCTTC
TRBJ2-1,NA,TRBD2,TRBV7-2,CASSTYWTSGGAFEQFF,TGTGCCAGCAGCACCTACTGGACTAGCGGGGGGGCCTTTGAGCAGTTCTTC
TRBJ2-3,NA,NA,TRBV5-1,CASSRVPSDTQYF,TGCGCCAGCAGTAGGGTGCCCTCCGATACGCAGTATTTT
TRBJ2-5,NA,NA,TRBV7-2,CASSLAGGLKTQYF,TGTGCCAGCAGCTTAGCGGGAGGCTTAAAGACCCAGTACTTC
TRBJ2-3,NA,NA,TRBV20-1,CSARDPPARRTRGTDTQYF,TGCAGTGCTAGAGATCCCCCCGCCCGCCGGACGCGGGGCACAGATACGCAGTATTTT
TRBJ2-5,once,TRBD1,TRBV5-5,CASSLSAGGGLGETQYF,TGTGCCAGCAGCTTGAGCGCAGGGGGCGGGCTGGGGGAGACCCAGTACTTC
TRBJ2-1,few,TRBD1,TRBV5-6,CASSVATTGYTDEQFF,TGTGCCAGCAGCGTAGCGACGACAGGGTACACGGATGAGCAGTTCTTC
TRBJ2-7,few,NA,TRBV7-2,CASSSLTRYYEQYF,TGTGCCAGCAGCTCCTTGACACGTTATTACGAGCAGTACTTC
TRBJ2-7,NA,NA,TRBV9,CASSTQWGLYYEQYF,TGTGCCAGCAGTACCCAGTGGGGTCTTTACTACGAGCAGTACTTC
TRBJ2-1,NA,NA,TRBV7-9,CASSLPSTVASSYNEQFF,TGTGCCAGCAGCCTGCCTTCGACAGTCGCCAGCTCCTACAATGAGCAGTTCTTC
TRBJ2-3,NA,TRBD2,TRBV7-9,CASSSLAGRGQSQYF,TGTGCCAGCAGCTCCCTAGCGGGGAGGGGCCAATCGCAGTATTTT
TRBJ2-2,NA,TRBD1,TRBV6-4,CASRGTGDTGELFF,TGTGCCAGCAGAGGGACAGGGGACACCGGGGAGCTGTTTTTT
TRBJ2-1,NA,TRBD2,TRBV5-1,CASSLGGLAGAGSYNEQFF,TGCGCCAGCAGCTTGGGAGGACTAGCGGGAGCTGGCTCCTACAATGAGCAGTTCTTC
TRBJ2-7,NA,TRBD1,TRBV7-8,CASSLSGTVSNVGQYF,TGTGCCAGCAGCCTATCCGGGACAGTTTCGAATGTGGGGCAGTACTTC
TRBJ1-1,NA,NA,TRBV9,CASSSRGGGGTEAFF,TGTGCCAGCAGCTCAAGGGGGGGGGGGGGCACTGAAGCTTTCTTT
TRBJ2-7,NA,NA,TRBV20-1,CSAIPQTGQFSYEQYF,TGCAGTGCTATACCCCAGACAGGCCAATTCTCCTACGAGCAGTACTTC
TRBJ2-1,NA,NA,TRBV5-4,CASSLTSGSYNEQFF,TGTGCCAGCAGTCTAACCAGCGGTTCCTACAATGAGCAGTTCTTC
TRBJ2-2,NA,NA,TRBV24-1,CATSDLNGGELFF,TGTGCCACCAGTGATTTAAACGGCGGGGAGCTGTTTTTT
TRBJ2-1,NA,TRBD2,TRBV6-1,CASPSGPSGRLNEQFF,TGTGCCAGCCCCTCTGGCCCTAGCGGGAGGTTGAATGAGCAGTTCTTC